This T cell receptor (beta chain) was sequenced in a study of spatial heterogeneity in lung cancer. Whole-study context: Samples came from roughly 75 TRACERx patients with untreated early-stage lung cancer. Study-level points and caveats: Ubiquitous expanded tumor TCRs appeared in blood more at resection than follow-up.

The time point denotes: blood at routine non-recurrence follow-up after resection. Unsorted whole RNA of tumor, nontumor lung or frozen PBMC was sequenced. Germline CDR1 reads MNHNS; CDR2 reads SASEGT. The ends lost 6 bases at V and 4 bases at J; junction bases unmatched: 9. The CDR3 contains 15 residues. Regarding this clonotype: No antigen is known for it.

A single record per CDR3 protein comes from TCRdb applying MiXCR to the 5' RACE reads. The table includes roughly 120,000 distinct CDR3 sequences, approximately 11% detected once. The specimen comprised PBMCs, sampled at follow-up. The chain employs TRBV6-1 and TRBJ2-7, with TRBD2 matching over 10 bases. The TCR comes from a female donor with early-stage non-small cell lung cancer. This CDR3 is CASREGLAMSYEQYF. In DNA, the CDR3 is TGTGCCAGCAGAGAGGGACTAGCGATGAGTTACGAGCAGTACTTC.